The 4 T cell receptor beta chains below all came from one sample that was sequenced in a study of shared clonotypes between healthy human individuals. The naive CD8 subset, CD45RO-negative cells positively selected for CCR7, excluded terminally differentiated effector memory CD45RA+ cells. This table comes from immunoSEQ multiplex PCR, and its TCRdb copy is limited to in-frame clones, with some not included. The table shows millions of clones, with about 93% occurring only once. The specimen sequenced was naive CD8+ T cells from PBMCs. These receptors were obtained from a man between 18 and 29 years old in good health. Some clones in this sample may be carry-over from other donors' samples.

The genes are TRBV13 and TRBJ2-1, with TRBD1 matching over 10 bases. From germline, CDR1 is PRHDT and CDR2 FYEKMQ (reference sequence). V trimming: 5 bases; J trimming: 3 bases; junction bases outside the gene matches: 1. This CDR3 comprises 14 residues. Here the CDR3 DNA reads TGTGCCAGCAGCCGGGACAGGGGCTACAATGAGCAGTTCTTC. This gives the protein CASSRDRGYNEQFF.

In nucleotides, the CDR3 is TGTGCCAGCAGCACGACTAGCGGGATGGGGGCCAACGTCCTGACTTTC. It specifies CASSTTSGMGANVLTF. The J gene is TRBJ2-6, the V gene TRBV27, with 11 bases aligning to TRBD2. The CDR3 totals 16 residues. Germline values: CDR1 MNHEY, CDR2 SMNVEV (reference sequence). The junction had 5 bases not matched to a gene; V was cut back by 6 bases and J by 4 bases.

In nucleotides, the CDR3 is TGTGCCAGCAGCCCAAAGGGGACTGCCATGACGAACACCGGGGAGCTGTTTTTT. This gives the protein CASSPKGTAMTNTGELFF. The chain links TRBV7-3 to TRBJ2-2; D may be TRBD2 (6 bases). The CDR3 consists of 18 residues. Trimming cost V 5 bases and J 0 bases, with 19 bases left between them. Germline CDR1 and CDR2: SGHTA and FQGTGA. Full variable domain (rest looked up from reference TRBV7-3 and TRBJ2-2): GAGVSQTPSNKVTEKGKYVELRCDPISGHTALYWYRQSLGQGPEFLIYFQGTGAADDSGLPNDRFFAVRPEGSVSTLKIQRTERGDSAVYLCASSPKGTAMTNTGELFFGEGSRLTVL.

The chain combines TRBV7-9 with TRBJ2-7; D uncertain. The CDR3 covers 13 residues. Germline CDR1 reads SEHNR; CDR2 reads FQNEAQ (reference sequence). Trimming took 3 bases from V and 2 from J, leaving 8 bases between them. CDR3 nucleotide sequence: TGTGCCAGCAGCTTCGGAGAAACCTACGAGCAGTACTTC. The encoded protein is CASSFGETYEQYF.